Listed below are T cell receptor beta chains from one sample, sequenced in a study of blood T cell repertoires in COVID-19. TCRdb's table, derived via immunoSEQ multiplex PCR, lists solely in-frame clones and lacks some. Counted here are fewer than 200,000 clones, 70% to 90% occurring once; the ten biggest clones make up around 5%. Material: peripheral blood. The receptors were sampled from a woman between 45 and 60 years old with COVID-19, enrolled during active disease. CDR3s include the opening cysteine and the closing phenylalanine or tryptophan. The D gene is left open where the match is weak. Clone size appears in some rows only: once, few, many, or a class for an expanded clone.

clone size: .; D gene: .; V gene: TRBV25-1; J gene: TRBJ2-7; CDR3 protein: CASSEERDTTYEQYF; CDR3 DNA: TGTGCCAGCAGTGAGGAACGGGACACAACCTACGAGCAGTACTTC
clone size: .; D gene: .; V gene: TRBV27; J gene: TRBJ2-5; CDR3 protein: CASSLSVSGGQGTQYF; CDR3 DNA: TGTGCCAGCAGTTTATCGGTCTCGGGGGGCCAGGGGACCCAGTACTTC
clone size: .; D gene: TRBD1; V gene: TRBV3-1/TRBV3-2; J gene: TRBJ2-1; CDR3 protein: CASSQVMDRVVSTEQFF; CDR3 DNA: TGTGCCAGCAGCCAAGTTATGGACAGGGTAGTCTCTACTGAGCAGTTCTTC
clone size: .; D gene: TRBD2; V gene: TRBV5-4; J gene: TRBJ2-1; CDR3 protein: CASSSLAGGLAANEQFF; CDR3 DNA: TGTGCCAGCAGCTCCCTAGCGGGGGGTCTCGCAGCCAATGAGCAGTTCTTC
clone size: few; D gene: .; V gene: TRBV2; J gene: TRBJ2-1; CDR3 protein: CASSETLGGFNEQFF; CDR3 DNA: TGTGCCAGCAGTGAAACCTTAGGAGGGTTCAATGAGCAGTTCTTC
clone size: .; D gene: .; V gene: TRBV30; J gene: TRBJ1-2; CDR3 protein: CAWRDRENNYGYTF; CDR3 DNA: TGTGCCTGGAGGGACCGGGAGAATAACTATGGCTACACCTTC
clone size: .; D gene: TRBD1; V gene: TRBV12-3/TRBV12-4; J gene: TRBJ1-2; CDR3 protein: CASSGDRVYGYTF; CDR3 DNA: TGTGCCAGCAGCGGCGACAGGGTTTATGGCTACACCTTC
clone size: .; D gene: .; V gene: TRBV6-2/TRBV6-3; J gene: TRBJ1-1; CDR3 protein: CASSSERYEAFF; CDR3 DNA: TGTGCCAGCAGTTCCGAGAGATACGAAGCTTTCTTT
clone size: .; D gene: .; V gene: TRBV9; J gene: TRBJ2-1; CDR3 protein: CASSPPRGLVYNEQFF; CDR3 DNA: TGTGCCAGCAGCCCACCTCGTGGACTTGTCTACAATGAGCAGTTCTTC
clone size: .; D gene: .; V gene: TRBV7-2; J gene: TRBJ2-1; CDR3 protein: CASSPRGKVGGAYNEQFF; CDR3 DNA: TGTGCCAGCAGCCCCCGGGGGAAGGTAGGGGGGGCCTACAATGAGCAGTTCTTC
clone size: .; D gene: TRBD1; V gene: TRBV24-1; J gene: TRBJ2-2; CDR3 protein: CATSATGTGALTGELFF; CDR3 DNA: TGTGCCACCAGTGCTACCGGGACAGGGGCGTTAACCGGGGAGCTGTTTTTT
clone size: .; D gene: .; V gene: TRBV27; J gene: TRBJ1-5; CDR3 protein: CASNDDKSGNQPQHF; CDR3 DNA: TGTGCCAGCAACGATGACAAGTCAGGCAATCAGCCCCAGCATTTT
clone size: once; D gene: .; V gene: TRBV7-7; J gene: TRBJ2-1; CDR3 protein: CASSSQGNEQFF; CDR3 DNA: TGTGCCAGCAGCTCGCAGGGTAATGAGCAGTTCTTC
clone size: .; D gene: TRBD1; V gene: TRBV12-5; J gene: TRBJ2-1; CDR3 protein: CASGLDRDRAYNEQFF; CDR3 DNA: TGTGCTAGTGGTTTGGACAGGGACAGGGCCTACAATGAGCAGTTCTTC
clone size: .; D gene: TRBD1; V gene: TRBV15; J gene: TRBJ2-7; CDR3 protein: CATSRDRTGPYEQYF; CDR3 DNA: TGTGCCACCAGCAGAGACCGGACAGGGCCCTACGAGCAGTACTTC
clone size: .; D gene: TRBD2; V gene: TRBV2; J gene: TRBJ2-4; CDR3 protein: CASSGLAGGNIQYF; CDR3 DNA: TGTGCCAGCAGTGGATTAGCGGGGGGAAACATTCAGTACTTC
clone size: .; D gene: .; V gene: TRBV10-3; J gene: TRBJ1-3; CDR3 protein: CAIRQQGTGNTIYF; CDR3 DNA: TGTGCCATCAGGCAACAGGGTACTGGAAACACCATATATTTT
clone size: .; D gene: .; V gene: TRBV4-1; J gene: TRBJ2-1; CDR3 protein: CASSHSLEQFF; CDR3 DNA: TGCGCCAGCAGCCACTCCCTAGAGCAGTTCTTC
clone size: .; D gene: .; V gene: TRBV7-3; J gene: TRBJ1-4; CDR3 protein: CASSSYTGGGKLFF; CDR3 DNA: TGTGCCAGCAGCTCGTACACAGGCGGCGGAAAACTGTTTTTT
clone size: .; D gene: TRBD1; V gene: TRBV7-3; J gene: TRBJ2-1; CDR3 protein: CASSLGTGDTEQFF; CDR3 DNA: TGTGCCAGCAGCTTAGGGACAGGGGATACTGAGCAGTTCTTC
clone size: once; D gene: .; V gene: TRBV11-1; J gene: TRBJ2-1; CDR3 protein: CASSLGDSKWDEQFF; CDR3 DNA: TGTGCCAGCAGCTTAGGTGACAGCAAGTGGGATGAGCAGTTCTTC
clone size: .; D gene: TRBD1; V gene: TRBV27; J gene: TRBJ1-3; CDR3 protein: CASTSTGGGNTIYF; CDR3 DNA: TGTGCCAGCACCTCGACAGGGGGTGGAAACACCATATATTTT
clone size: .; D gene: .; V gene: TRBV28; J gene: TRBJ1-5; CDR3 protein: CASSLWSRDSAQHF; CDR3 DNA: TGTGCCAGCAGTTTATGGTCCAGGGACTCAGCCCAGCATTTT
clone size: .; D gene: TRBD2; V gene: TRBV30; J gene: TRBJ2-3; CDR3 protein: CAWSANGLVTDTQYF; CDR3 DNA: TGTGCCTGGAGTGCGAATGGACTAGTGACAGATACGCAGTATTTT
clone size: few; D gene: .; V gene: TRBV6-1; J gene: TRBJ2-7; CDR3 protein: CASSERDINYEQYF; CDR3 DNA: TGTGCCAGCAGTGAAAGGGACATCAACTACGAGCAGTACTTC
clone size: .; D gene: .; V gene: TRBV4-1; J gene: TRBJ1-5; CDR3 protein: CASSPRVTTMQPQHF; CDR3 DNA: TGCGCCAGCAGCCCCCGTGTCACAACAATGCAGCCCCAGCATTTT
clone size: .; D gene: TRBD1; V gene: TRBV3-1/TRBV3-2; J gene: TRBJ1-3; CDR3 protein: CASSPDRRNTIYF; CDR3 DNA: TGTGCCAGCAGCCCGGACAGGCGGAACACCATATATTTT
clone size: .; D gene: TRBD1; V gene: TRBV3-1/TRBV3-2; J gene: TRBJ2-1; CDR3 protein: CASSQDGRQGFNEQFF; CDR3 DNA: TGTGCCAGCAGCCAAGATGGGAGACAGGGTTTCAATGAGCAGTTCTTC
clone size: .; D gene: .; V gene: TRBV7-2; J gene: TRBJ1-1; CDR3 protein: CASSQQTGTNTEAFF; CDR3 DNA: TGTGCCAGCAGCCAGCAGACCGGGACAAACACTGAAGCTTTCTTT
clone size: .; D gene: .; V gene: TRBV10-2; J gene: TRBJ1-1; CDR3 protein: CASVRGSLDMNTEAFF; CDR3 DNA: TGCGCCAGCGTAAGGGGATCCCTTGATATGAACACTGAAGCTTTCTTT
clone size: .; D gene: .; V gene: TRBV4-1; J gene: TRBJ2-4; CDR3 protein: CASSQDPEGVKNIQYF; CDR3 DNA: TGCGCCAGCAGCCAAGATCCGGAGGGAGTCAAAAACATTCAGTACTTC